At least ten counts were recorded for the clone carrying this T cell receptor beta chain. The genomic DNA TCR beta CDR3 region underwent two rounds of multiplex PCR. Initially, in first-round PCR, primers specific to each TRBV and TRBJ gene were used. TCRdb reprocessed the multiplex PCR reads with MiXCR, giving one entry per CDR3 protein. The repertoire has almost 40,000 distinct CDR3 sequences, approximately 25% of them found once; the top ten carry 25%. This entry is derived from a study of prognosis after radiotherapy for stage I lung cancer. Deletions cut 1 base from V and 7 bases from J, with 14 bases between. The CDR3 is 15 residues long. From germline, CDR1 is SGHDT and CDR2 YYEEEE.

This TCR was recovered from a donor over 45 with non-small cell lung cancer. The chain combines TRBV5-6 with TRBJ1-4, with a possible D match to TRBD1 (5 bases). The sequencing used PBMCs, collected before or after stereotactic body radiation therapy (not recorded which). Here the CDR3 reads CASSLNRGVVEKLFF. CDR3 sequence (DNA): TGTGCCAGCAGCTTGAACCGGGGGGTAGTTGAAAAACTGTTTTTT.